This entry is about one T cell receptor beta chain. People in the exposed group encountered a COVID-19 case within 2 weeks before entering the study. This specimen belongs to a study of blood T cell repertoires in COVID-19. Study-wide context: Material from acute and convalescent COVID-19 was sourced from the United States, Italy and Spain. PBMCs, B-cell-depleted T cells, or T cells were the source of the cDNA or gDNA that made up the material.

Trimming removed 0 bases from V and 2 bases from J, with 12 bases in between. Per germline, CDR1 MNHEY and CDR2 SVGAGI. This CDR3 spans 16 amino acids. Sequencing used immunoSEQ multiplex PCR; TCRdb keeps in-frame clones, though not all of them. Seen here are 200,000 to 250,000 clones, 70% to 90% observed once, and the top ten hold approximately 0.9%. This clonotype was obtained from a man aged 45 to 65 who had been exposed to COVID-19. V and J are TRBV6-5 and TRBJ2-3; D uncertain. Sequencing was done on a sample of PBMCs or T cells enriched from blood (not recorded which). The CDR3 region is CASSYSTDPATDTQYF. The CDR3, as DNA: TGTGCCAGCAGTTACTCTACAGACCCCGCCACAGATACGCAGTATTTT.